The TCR beta chain under discussion was sequenced for a study of glioma-infiltrating T cells. There are 16 residues in the CDR3. Losses at the gene ends were 5 bases for V and 0 bases for J; bases not matched to a gene: 10. Regarding this clonotype: Its antigen is as yet unknown.

Study-level results: Gliomas, especially low-grade, showed above-expected tissue-blood divergence; non-neoplastic patients showed below. CDR3 overlap between tissue and blood was very small.

Amplification of TCR alpha and beta CDR3 regions from RNA used iRepertoire nested multiplex PCR. Input was 100-400 ng of tissue mRNA or PBMC total RNA. TCRdb passed the multiplex PCR reads through MiXCR, listing each CDR3 protein once. The data show about 190,000 distinct CDR3 sequences, more than 25% seen once. Sequenced input: glioma tissue, nonneoplastic brain tissue, or PBMCs (not recorded which). J is TRBJ2-7 and V is TRBV12-3 or TRBV12-4; TRBD2 matches at 7 bases. This TCR derives from a human donor with low-grade glioma or glioblastoma, undergoing nonglioma brain surgery, or in good health (not recorded which). The CDR3 nucleotides are TGTGCCAGCAGTGGGTGTCTAGCGGTTAGCTCCTACGAGCAGTACTTC. Its translation is CASSGCLAVSSYEQYF.